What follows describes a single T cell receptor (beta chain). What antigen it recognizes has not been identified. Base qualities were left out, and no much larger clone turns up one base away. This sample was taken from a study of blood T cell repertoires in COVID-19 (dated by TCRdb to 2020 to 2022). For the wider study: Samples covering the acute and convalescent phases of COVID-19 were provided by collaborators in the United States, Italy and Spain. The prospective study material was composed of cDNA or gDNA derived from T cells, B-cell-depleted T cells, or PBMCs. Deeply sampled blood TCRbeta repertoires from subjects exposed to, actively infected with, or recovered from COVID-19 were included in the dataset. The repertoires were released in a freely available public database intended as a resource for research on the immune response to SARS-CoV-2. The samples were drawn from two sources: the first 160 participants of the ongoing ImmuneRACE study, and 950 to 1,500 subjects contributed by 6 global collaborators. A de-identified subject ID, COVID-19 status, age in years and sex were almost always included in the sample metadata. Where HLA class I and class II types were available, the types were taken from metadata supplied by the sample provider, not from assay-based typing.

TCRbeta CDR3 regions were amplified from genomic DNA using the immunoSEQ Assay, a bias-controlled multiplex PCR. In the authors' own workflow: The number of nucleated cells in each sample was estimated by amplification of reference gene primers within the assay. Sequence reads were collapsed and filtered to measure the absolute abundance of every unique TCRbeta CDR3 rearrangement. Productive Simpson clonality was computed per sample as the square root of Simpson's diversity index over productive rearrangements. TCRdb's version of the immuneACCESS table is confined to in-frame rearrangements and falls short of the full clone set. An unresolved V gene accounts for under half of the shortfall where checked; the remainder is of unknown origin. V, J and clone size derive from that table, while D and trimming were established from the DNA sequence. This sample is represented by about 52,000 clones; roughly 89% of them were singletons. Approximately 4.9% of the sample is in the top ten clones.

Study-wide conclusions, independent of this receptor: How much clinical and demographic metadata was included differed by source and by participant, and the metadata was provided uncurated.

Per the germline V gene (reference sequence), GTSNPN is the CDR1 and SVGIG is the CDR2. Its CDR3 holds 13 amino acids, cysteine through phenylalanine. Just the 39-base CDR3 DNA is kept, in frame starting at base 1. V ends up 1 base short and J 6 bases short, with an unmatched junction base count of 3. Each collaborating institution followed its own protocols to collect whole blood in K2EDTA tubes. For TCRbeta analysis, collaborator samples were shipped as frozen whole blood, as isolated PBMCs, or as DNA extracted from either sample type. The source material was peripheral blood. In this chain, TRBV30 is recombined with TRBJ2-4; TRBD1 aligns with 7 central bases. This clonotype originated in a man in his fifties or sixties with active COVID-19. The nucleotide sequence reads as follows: TGTGCCTGGAGTGCCTCAGGGGGAAACATTCAGTACTTC. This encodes CAWSASGGNIQYF.